These 21 T cell receptor beta chains share one sample of origin, sequenced in a study of radiation and T cells in renal cell carcinoma. Time point described: baseline pretreatment blood. The treatment: 15 Gy SBRT to primary tumor, nephrectomy 4 weeks later. Only in-frame clones appear in the TCRdb table, and some are missing; sequencing was by immunoSEQ multiplex PCR. The sample yields around 140,000 clones, roughly 80% seen once. The source material was blood, sampled from a patient whose treatment included radiotherapy and nephrectomy. The receptor source for this set is a woman aged 45-65 years with renal cell carcinoma.

This clone was counted a single time. This chain connects TRBV7-3 to TRBJ1-4; D unresolved. Germline lookup yields CDR1 SGHTA and CDR2 FQGTGA. The CDR3 length is 15 residues. V was shortened by 5 bases and J by 7 bases, with 17 bases between the two germline ends. Here the CDR3 reads CASSPRGGGLEKLFF. For the CDR3, the DNA is TGTGCCAGCAGCCCCCGGGGTGGAGGGCTTGAAAAACTGTTTTTT.

This chain links TRBV7-9 with TRBJ2-7, with D uncertain. This CDR3 is built from 13 residues. Germline CDR1 and CDR2: SEHNR and FQNEAQ (reference sequence). The V gene lost 3 bases and the J gene lost 2 bases, with 8 bases spanning the gap. The CDR3 region is CASSLFETYEQYF. The CDR3 bases are TGTGCCAGCAGCTTGTTTGAAACCTACGAGCAGTACTTC.

V usage is TRBV29-1 and J usage is TRBJ1-4; 8 bases map to TRBD1. CDR1 SQVTM and CDR2 ANQGSEA come from the germline V gene. The CDR3 has 14 residues. V shed 6 bases and J 6 bases; nucleotides not matched to a gene: 9. The CDR3 sequence: CSVGAGGLDEKLFF. DNA for the CDR3: TGCAGCGTAGGCGCAGGGGGCTTGGATGAAAAACTGTTTTTT.

J is TRBJ1-2 and V is TRBV6-1; 8 nucleotides line up with TRBD1. J gave up 4 bases and V 6 bases, and 4 bases lay outside the gene matches. The CDR3 is 13 amino acids. The germline V gene encodes CDR1 MNHNS and CDR2 SASEGT. The CDR3 here is CASRPTGGYGYTF. CDR3 coding DNA: TGTGCCAGCAGACCCACAGGGGGCTATGGCTACACCTTC.

The gene calls are TRBV18 and TRBJ1-1; 9 nucleotides align to TRBD1. CDR1 KGHSH and CDR2 LQKENI come from the germline V gene. The CDR3 extends over 14 amino acids. The V gene end was trimmed by 3 bases and the J gene end by 5 bases; junction bases not matched to a gene: 4. The CDR3 DNA reads TGTGCCAGCTCACCGTCCGGGACAGGGACTGAAGCTTTCTTT. Amino acid sequence: CASSPSGTGTEAFF.

This chain joins TRBV5-1 and TRBJ1-1; D uncertain. The CDR3 length is 11 residues. Germline CDR1 and CDR2: SGHRS and YFSETQ. The V end lost 6 bases, the J end lost 3 bases, and 6 bases lay between the germline ends. CDR3 in amino acids: CASKGYTEAFF. The CDR3 nucleotides read TGCGCCAGCAAAGGGTACACTGAAGCTTTCTTT.

This chain joins TRBV6-6 and TRBJ1-6; D not certain. The CDR3 has 13 amino acids. The V and J ends lost 10 bases and 8 bases respectively, with 15 bases between them. Germline V CDR1 and CDR2: MNHNY, SVGAGI (reference sequence). CDR3 bases: TGTGCCACGACCGCGGCGGAAGATTCACCCCTCCACTTT. Encoded protein: CATTAAEDSPLHF.

The chain links TRBV5-4 to TRBJ1-1, with a possible D match to TRBD1 (5 bases). Germline-derived CDR1 and CDR2 are SGHNT and YYREEE (reference sequence). The CDR3 runs to 14 residues. The V end was cut by 0 bases, the J end by 3 bases, with 9 bases between. In DNA, the CDR3 is TGTGCCAGCAGCTTGGGGACGGGGGACACTGAAGCTTTCTTT. Translating it yields CASSLGTGDTEAFF.

The chain links TRBV15 to TRBJ2-3, with D tentatively TRBD1 or TRBD2 (5 bases each). Trimming stripped 1 base from V and 4 bases from J, with 12 bases between. The CDR3 is 15 amino acids. The V gene's germline CDR1 is LNHNV and CDR2 YYDKDF (reference sequence). In DNA, the CDR3 is TGTGCCACCAGCAGAGGTCAACTAGGGGCAGATACGCAGTATTTT. Translation gives CATSRGQLGADTQYF.

The sample holds one count of this clone. V usage is TRBV6-1 and J usage is TRBJ1-1; TRBD1 agrees at 8 bases. Germline-derived CDR1 and CDR2 are MNHNS and SASEGT. V was pared by 6 bases and J by 10 bases, with 7 bases of the junction left unmatched. The length of the CDR3 is 12 residues. The CDR3 sequence: CASRFQGAVAFF. DNA for the CDR3: TGTGCCAGCAGGTTTCAGGGGGCGGTAGCTTTCTTT.

In this sample, this clone turned up a few times. The DNA for the CDR3 is TGTGCCACCAGCAGAGATCTGGGGGGAGCCTCTAATGGCTACACCTTC. It encodes CATSRDLGGASNGYTF. The gene calls are TRBV15 and TRBJ1-2; TRBD1 is a possible D gene (5 bases). The germline V and J ends were trimmed by 0 bases and 6 bases, with 17 bases remaining between them. The length of the CDR3 is 16 residues. Germline-derived CDR1 and CDR2 are LNHNV and YYDKDF (reference sequence).

The chain carries TRBV4-3 and TRBJ1-2; no clear D. Trimming shortened V by 3 bases and J by 4 bases, and 6 bases separated the two germline ends. CDR1 is LGHNA and CDR2 is YSLEER in the germline V gene. The CDR3 is made up of 12 amino acids. In DNA form, the CDR3 reads TGCGCCAGCAGCCAGGGTACCTATGGCTACACCTTC. Translating it yields CASSQGTYGYTF.

The chain joins TRBV27 to TRBJ2-4, with D tentatively TRBD1 or TRBD2 (5 bases each). Germline V gene lookup returns CDR1 MNHEY and CDR2 SMNVEV (reference sequence). Trimming took off 2 bases at V and 1 base at J, with 6 bases between the two ends. The length of the CDR3 is 14 residues. The CDR3 nucleotides are TGTGCCAGCAGTTTAGGGACGGCCAAAAACATTCAGTACTTC. Residues: CASSLGTAKNIQYF.

This clone has a handful of counts. The chain carries TRBV4-2 and TRBJ2-2, with 7 nucleotides matching TRBD2. With V trimmed by 0 bases and J by 0 bases, 16 bases remained unmatched. Germline-derived CDR1 and CDR2 are LGHNA and YNFKEQ. CDR3 length: 21 residues. This CDR3 reads CASSQERRGLRAGANTGELFF. In DNA, the CDR3 is TGTGCCAGCAGCCAAGAGAGGAGGGGCTTAAGGGCGGGGGCGAACACCGGGGAGCTGTTTTTT.

This clone has a handful of counts. The chain is built from TRBV4-1 and TRBJ1-5; tentative D call: TRBD1 (6 bases). Germline lookup yields CDR1 MGHRA and CDR2 YSYEKL. This CDR3 contains 16 residues. Trimming left V 4 bases short and J 1 base short, with 14 bases between. The CDR3 DNA is TGCGCCAGCAGCCGAGGAACCCAGGGGAGCAATCAGCCCCAGCATTTT. Residues: CASSRGTQGSNQPQHF.

The genes are TRBV29-1 and TRBJ1-4, with a tentative D call TRBD1 (6 bases). This CDR3 is 15 amino acids long. Germline-derived CDR1 and CDR2 are SQVTM and ANQGSEA. V lost 1 base and J 6 bases, leaving 15 bases between the germline ends. CDR3 bases: TGCAGCGTTGAAGGGGGCCGCAGGGGCGATGAAAAACTGTTTTTT. Residues: CSVEGGRRGDEKLFF.

J is TRBJ2-7 and V is TRBV5-6; D unclear. With 1 base removed from V and 2 bases from J, the gap between germline ends came to 7 bases. CDR1 is SGHDT and CDR2 is YYEEEE in the germline V gene. The CDR3 covers 13 residues. CDR3 residues: CASSLTNPYEQYF. Written as DNA, the CDR3 is TGTGCCAGCAGCTTGACCAATCCCTACGAGCAGTACTTC.

The gene calls are TRBV5-6 and TRBJ1-2, with 10 bases fitting TRBD1. V gave up 4 bases and J gave up 1 base; unmatched junction bases: 10. The CDR3 is made up of 17 amino acids. Germline-derived CDR1 and CDR2 are SGHDT and YYEEEE. The CDR3 is CASSPTGQGIINYGYTF. The CDR3 DNA sequence: TGTGCCAGCAGCCCCACGGGACAGGGGATTATTAACTATGGCTACACCTTC.

V gene TRBV7-2 combines with J gene TRBJ1-6; TRBD1 matches 10 bases. This CDR3 has 15 amino acids. The junction had 5 bases not matched to a gene; V was cut back by 5 bases and J by 7 bases. Germline CDR1 SGHTA, CDR2 FQGNSA. The CDR3 is CASSPPGQGNSPLHF. In DNA, the CDR3 is TGTGCCAGCAGCCCGCCGGGACAGGGGAATTCACCCCTCCACTTT. The complete variable domain, with remaining parts taken from reference TRBV7-2 and TRBJ1-6, reads GAGVSQSPSNKVTEKGKDVELRCDPISGHTALYWYRQSLGQGLEFLIYFQGNSAPDKSGLPSDRFSAERTGGSVSTLTIQRTQQEDSAVYLCASSPPGQGNSPLHFGNGTRLTVT.

This chain uses TRBV5-4 with TRBJ2-3, with 8 bases that match TRBD2. Per germline, CDR1 SGHNT and CDR2 YYREEE (reference sequence). V was clipped by 3 bases and J by 4 bases; unmatched bases: 7. The CDR3 totals 15 residues. CDR3 region: CASSSGTRQPDTQYF. DNA of the CDR3: TGTGCCAGCAGCTCGGGGACTAGGCAACCAGATACGCAGTATTTT.

The chain links TRBV5-1 to TRBJ2-5; 7 bases are shared with TRBD1. Germline loops: CDR1 SGHRS, CDR2 YFSETQ. Trimming at V came to 4 bases and at J to 4 bases, leaving 13 bases not matched to a gene. The CDR3 sequence is 16 residues long. CDR3 sequence reads: CASSPKPSTGSETQYF. Here the CDR3 DNA reads TGCGCCAGCAGCCCCAAGCCCTCGACAGGGTCAGAGACCCAGTACTTC.